Listed below are T cell receptor beta chains from one sample, sequenced in a study of blood T cell repertoires in COVID-19. TCRdb keeps only in-frame clones here, not all; method: immunoSEQ multiplex PCR. The data hold around 12,000 clones, with around 90% observed a single time. Sample: peripheral blood. The source is a woman in her sixties with active COVID-19. Both conserved end residues are part of each CDR3. The D gene is left open where the match is weak. Part of the rows lack a size; the others show once, few, many or a class for expanded clones.

TRBJ2-2 TRBV12-3/TRBV12-4 . . TGTGCCAGCAGTGCCATAGATGCCGGGGAGCTGTTTTTT CASSAIDAGELFF
TRBJ1-1 TRBV6-1 . . TGTGCCAGCAGTGATCCGGGATCCACTAGGATTGAAGCTTTCTTT CASSDPGSTRIEAFF
TRBJ1-4 TRBV9 TRBD1 . TGTGCCAGCAGCGGTGGGGGCGGGACAGGTCAGGAAAAACTGTTTTTT CASSGGGGTGQEKLFF
TRBJ1-6 TRBV19 . once TGTGCCAGTAGTATAATTAGACAGAATAATTCACCCCTCCACTTT CASSIIRQNNSPLHF
TRBJ2-5 TRBV19 TRBD2 . TGTGCCAGTAAAACTAGCGGGAGAGAGACCCAGTACTTC CASKTSGRETQYF
TRBJ2-2 TRBV19 . . TGTGCCAGTAGTATAGTCCTAGCGACAAACACCGGGGAGCTGTTTTTT CASSIVLATNTGELFF
TRBJ2-7 TRBV19 . . TGTGCCAGTAGTTACGGTGATCCAACCTACGAGCAGTACTTC CASSYGDPTYEQYF
TRBJ1-3 TRBV19 . . TGTGCCAGTAGTAGCAGGGTGGCTGGAAACACCATATATTTT CASSSRVAGNTIYF
TRBJ2-5 TRBV7-3 TRBD2 . TGTGCCAGCAGCTTAGCGGGGGGTTCCCAAGAGACCCAGTACTTC CASSLAGGSQETQYF
TRBJ2-3 TRBV24-1 . . TGTGCCACCAGTGATTGGGGGACTCCCGGCACAGATACGCAGTATTTT CATSDWGTPGTDTQYF
TRBJ1-2 TRBV27 . . TGTGCCAGTGGTCGGGGCTATGGCTACACCTTC CASGRGYGYTF
TRBJ1-1 TRBV11-2 TRBD1 . TGTGCCAGCAGCCTGGGACAGGGGGCGTTCCTTGTCACTGAAGCTTTCTTT CASSLGQGAFLVTEAFF
TRBJ2-1 TRBV6-2/TRBV6-3 TRBD2 . TGTGCCAGCAGCCAACGACTAGCGGGGAACAATGAGCAGTTCTTC CASSQRLAGNNEQFF
TRBJ1-6 TRBV5-1 . . TGCGCCAGCAGCATGCAGGGCGCCCGGGATTCACCCCTCCACTTT CASSMQGARDSPLHF
TRBJ2-1 TRBV2 . . TGTGCCAGCAAAAAGGAGAAGAGCTCCTACAATGAGCAGTTCTTC CASKKEKSSYNEQFF
TRBJ1-2 TRBV19 . . TGTGCCAGTAGTGGCCCGCGCGGCTATGGCTACACCTTC CASSGPRGYGYTF
TRBJ1-2 TRBV28 TRBD1 . TGTGCCAGCAGCCAGACAGGGGGCTATGGCTACACCTTC CASSQTGGYGYTF
TRBJ1-2 TRBV7-2 . . TGTGCCAGCAGCTTAGCTGCACAGGGTGGCTATGGCTACACCTTC CASSLAAQGGYGYTF
TRBJ2-2 TRBV6-5 TRBD2 . TGTGCCAGCAGCCTAACTGGGAGGGACACCGGGGAGCTGTTTTTT CASSLTGRDTGELFF
TRBJ2-2 TRBV19 . once TGTGCCAGTAGTACATTTACAGGTTCACGAGCGAACACCGGGGAGCTGTTTTTT CASSTFTGSRANTGELFF
TRBJ2-2 TRBV27 TRBD2 . TGTGCCAGCACGCCCAACCCGGCGGGAGCAAGTACCGGGGAGCTGTTTTTT CASTPNPAGASTGELFF
TRBJ1-2 TRBV3-1/TRBV3-2 TRBD1 . TGTGCCAGCAGCCAAGAGACAGGGAAGGGCTACACCTTC CASSQETGKGYTF
TRBJ1-2 TRBV27 TRBD1 . TGTGCCAGCAGGGGACAGGGGGGATATGGCTACACCTTC CASRGQGGYGYTF
TRBJ1-1 TRBV28 TRBD1 . TGTGCCAGCAGGGACGGACAGGGGGGATTGAACACTGAAGCTTTCTTT CASRDGQGGLNTEAFF
TRBJ2-3 TRBV30 TRBD2 few TGTGCCTGGAGACTAGCGGGAGGATTAGGAGATACGCAGTATTTT CAWRLAGGLGDTQYF
TRBJ2-7 TRBV29-1 . once TGCAGCGTTGAAGGACAGTCCTACGAGCAGTACTTC CSVEGQSYEQYF
TRBJ1-1 TRBV29-1 . . TGCAGCGTTGGGGGCCAAATGAACACTGAAGCTTTCTTT CSVGGQMNTEAFF
TRBJ1-2 TRBV6-5 . . TGTGCCAGCAGCCGAGACGACATTAACTATGGCTACACCTTC CASSRDDINYGYTF
TRBJ2-5 TRBV10-3 . . TGTGCCATCAGTGAGTCGACAAGTCAAGAGACCCAGTACTTC CAISESTSQETQYF
TRBJ2-1 TRBV27 TRBD2 . TGTGCCAGCAGTTTATCACCTACACCGGGACTAGCGCGGAACAATGAGCAGTTCTTC CASSLSPTPGLARNNEQFF
TRBJ2-1 TRBV4-1 . . TGCGCCAGCAGCCAATTTACAGGGCTGTCCTACAATGAGCAGTTCTTC CASSQFTGLSYNEQFF
TRBJ1-2 TRBV9 . . TGTGCCAGCAGCGTAGTTGGCTGGGGGGGGGACTATGGCTACACCTTC CASSVVGWGGDYGYTF
TRBJ1-1 TRBV29-1 . . TGCAGCGTTATTAACACAGGGATCACTGAAGCTTTCTTT CSVINTGITEAFF
TRBJ2-7 TRBV7-6 . . TGTGCCAGTTCGCGGCACCCTGCGGACTACGAGCAGTACTTC CASSRHPADYEQYF
TRBJ1-4 TRBV19 . . TGTGCCAGTACCCCGAGTGGGCATCTAACTAATGAAAAACTGTTTTTT CASTPSGHLTNEKLFF
TRBJ2-5 TRBV30 TRBD2 . TGTGCCTGGAGTGCCTCGAGGGTTGGCGGGAGTAAAAGGGAGACCCAGTACTTC CAWSASRVGGSKRETQYF
TRBJ2-1 TRBV5-1 TRBD2 . TGCGCCAGCAGCGAGGGGCGGGGGGGCTTGAGTGAGCAGTTCTTC CASSEGRGGLSEQFF
TRBJ1-2 TRBV5-1 . . TGCGCCAGCAGCTTACTACAGGGAAACTATGGCTACACCTTC CASSLLQGNYGYTF
TRBJ2-3 TRBV7-2 . . TGTGCCAGCAGCGTCCGGGAGACGGATCTGGGGTCGCAGTATTTT CASSVRETDLGSQYF
TRBJ2-1 TRBV28 . . TGTGCCAGCAGTTTTCTTCGGGAGCAGTTCTTC CASSFLREQFF
TRBJ2-3 TRBV9 TRBD1 . TGTGCCAGCAGCGTAGAGCAGGGGGTTACAGATACGCAGTATTTT CASSVEQGVTDTQYF
TRBJ2-5 TRBV27 TRBD2 . TGTGCCAGCAGTTTACGGGGGGGGATCGAAGAGACCCAGTACTTC CASSLRGGIEETQYF
TRBJ1-5 TRBV7-8 TRBD1 . TGTGCCAGCAGCTTATTGGCAGGGGGCGCCTTGGGTCAGCCCCAGCATTTT CASSLLAGGALGQPQHF
TRBJ1-2 TRBV18 TRBD1 . TGTGCCAGCTCACCATTGGGACAGGGCCCCCCTAACTATGGCTACACCTTC CASSPLGQGPPNYGYTF
TRBJ2-1 TRBV6-5 . . TGTGCCAGCAGGGACCGGGACTTATACAATGAGCAGTTCTTC CASRDRDLYNEQFF
TRBJ2-1 TRBV30 TRBD2 few TGTGCCTGGAGACTAGCGGAGAGCAATGAGCAGTTCTTC CAWRLAESNEQFF
TRBJ2-3 TRBV27 TRBD2 . TGTGCCAGCAGTTTATTCGCGGGAGTCACAGATACGCAGTATTTT CASSLFAGVTDTQYF
TRBJ1-3 TRBV6-5 . . TGTGCCAGCAGTACAACAACTGGAAACACCATATATTTT CASSTTTGNTIYF
TRBJ1-6 TRBV6-5 . . TGTGCCAGCAGCCAAGAACTGTTCTATAATTCACCCCTCCACTTT CASSQELFYNSPLHF
TRBJ2-2 TRBV9 . . TGTGCCAGCAGCGTAGAGGCAGGGGTCACCGGGGAGCTGTTTTTT CASSVEAGVTGELFF
TRBJ1-5 TRBV18 TRBD1 . TGTGCCAGCTCACCTAACAGGGGTCGGGATCAGCCCCAGCATTTT CASSPNRGRDQPQHF
TRBJ2-1 TRBV3-1/TRBV3-2 . . TGTGCCAGCAGCCCGTCAGAACCCCTCAGGGCCAATGAGCAGTTCTTC CASSPSEPLRANEQFF